This TCR beta chain emerged from a study of OX40 agonist ivuxolimab in advanced cancers. Study summary: Patients with hepatocellular carcinoma, melanoma, renal cell or head and neck cancer made up the dose-escalation patients. Partial responses were recorded for three patients, including one with hepatocellular carcinoma and two with cutaneous melanoma.

General study findings and limits: Among the lowest levels of clonal expansion were found in partial responders at 0.1-3.0 mg/kg.

Autoimmune disease history or systemic immunosuppression excluded patients. As to this clone: The antigen is not known.

The table came from immunoSEQ multiplex PCR; TCRdb's copy has only in-frame clones and leaves some out. In the table there are some 73,000 clones, 65% to 90% of which are singletons. This clonotype originated in an adult with an advanced solid tumor such as melanoma, head and neck, liver or kidney cancer. The sample was CD4+ or CD8+ T cells sorted from blood, taken in a trial of the OX40 agonist ivuxolimab.

This CDR3 reads CASSLDSSGELFF. In DNA form, the CDR3 reads TGCGCCAGCAGCTTGGACAGTTCCGGGGAGCTGTTTTTT. This chain joins TRBV5-1 and TRBJ2-2, with unresolved D. CDR3 length equals 13 residues. V lost 0 bases, J lost 6 bases, and 6 bases lay in between. The germline V gene encodes CDR1 SGHRS and CDR2 YFSETQ.